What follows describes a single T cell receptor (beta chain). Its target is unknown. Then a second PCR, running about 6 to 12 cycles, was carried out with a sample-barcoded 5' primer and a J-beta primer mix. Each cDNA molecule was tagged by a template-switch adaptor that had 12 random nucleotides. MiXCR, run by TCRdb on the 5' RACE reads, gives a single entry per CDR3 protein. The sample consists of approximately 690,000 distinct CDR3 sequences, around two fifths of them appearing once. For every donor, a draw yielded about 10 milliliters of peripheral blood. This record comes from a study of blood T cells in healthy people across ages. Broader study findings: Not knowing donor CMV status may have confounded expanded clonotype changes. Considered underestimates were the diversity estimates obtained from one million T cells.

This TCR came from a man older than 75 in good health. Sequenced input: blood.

The CDR3 bases are TGCAGTGTTACGACTAGCGGGGACTCCTACGAGCAGTACTTC. Translation gives CSVTTSGDSYEQYF. The chain is built from TRBV20-1 and TRBJ2-7; 11 bases fit TRBD2. The V and J ends lost 7 bases and 0 bases, in that order; junction bases with no gene match: 5. The CDR3 totals 14 residues. The V gene's germline CDR1 is DFQATT and CDR2 SNEGSKA (reference sequence).